This TCR beta chain emerged from a study of Ad26.COV2.S vaccination and SARS-CoV-2 variants. Overall study: Participants got Ad26.COV2.S intramuscularly, once or twice 56 days apart.

Concerning this clone: What it recognizes is unknown.

The protocol was immunoSEQ multiplex PCR, while the TCRdb copy is restricted to in-frame clones and leaves out a portion. This sample has more than 350,000 clones, with around nine tenths found just once. Study-level results: Similar non-spike TCR breadth was observed in recipients of vaccine and of placebo. People given the vaccine had a wider spike-specific TCR breadth than placebo recipients did.

Trimming left V 7 bases short and J 6 bases short, with 16 bases between. Germline V gene lookup returns CDR1 KGHSH and CDR2 LQKENI. The CDR3 contains 14 residues. Treatment given: roughly 18 received Ad26.COV2.S at low or high dose, single or two shots; about 5 received placebo; per-sample allocation not given. Sampling happened 63 days after the first vaccine or placebo injection. This receptor was obtained from a person between 18 and 65 years old who received the Ad26.COV2.S COVID-19 vaccine or a placebo. This specimen consisted of peripheral blood, obtained in a trial of Ad26.COV2.S vaccine versus placebo. The chain joins TRBV18 to TRBJ1-5; TRBD1 is a possible D gene (6 bases). The CDR3 sequence: CASFDLAGVQPQHF. The CDR3 DNA reads TGTGCCAGCTTCGACCTCGCAGGGGTTCAGCCCCAGCATTTT.